The TCR beta chain described here comes from a study of blood T cell repertoires in COVID-19 (dated by TCRdb to 2020 to 2021). For context, the study as a whole: Samples from collaborators originated in the United States, Italy and Spain and spanned both the acute and convalescent phases of COVID-19. The prospective study material was composed of cDNA or gDNA derived from T cells, B-cell-depleted T cells, or PBMCs. Subjects who had been exposed to COVID-19, were actively infected with it, or had recovered from it provided the deeply sampled blood TCRbeta repertoires that made up the dataset. The repertoires were made available in a free public database intended to serve as a resource for research on the immune response to SARS-CoV-2. The samples were drawn from the first 160 participants of the ongoing ImmuneRACE study and from 950 to 1,500 subjects provided by 6 global collaborators. A de-identified subject ID, COVID-19 status, age in years and sex were almost always included in the sample metadata. HLA class I and class II types, where available, came from metadata supplied by the sample provider rather than from assay-based typing.

Study-wide conclusions, independent of this receptor: How much clinical and demographic metadata was included differed by source and by participant, and the metadata was provided uncurated.

CDR1 and CDR2 are read off the germline V gene (reference sequence) as LGHDT and YNNKEL. Unmatched junction bases come to 5, with V trimmed by 2 bases and J by 8 bases. Including cysteine and phenylalanine, the CDR3 has 13 amino acids. Of all the DNA, just the CDR3 is kept, 39 bases in frame from base 1. Each collaborating institution followed its own protocols to collect whole blood in K2EDTA tubes. For TCRbeta analysis, collaborators shipped samples as frozen whole blood, isolated PBMCs, or DNA extracted from either of those sample types. TCRbeta CDR3 regions were amplified from genomic DNA by means of the immunoSEQ Assay, a bias-controlled multiplex PCR. In the source study's methods: The number of nucleated cells in each sample was estimated from the amplification of reference gene primers within the assay. Sequence reads were collapsed and filtered to measure the absolute abundance of every unique TCRbeta CDR3 rearrangement. For each sample, productive Simpson clonality was calculated as the square root of Simpson's diversity index across productive rearrangements. TCRdb holds this immuneACCESS table with in-frame rearrangements only. Some clones are missing; in checked studies, unresolved V genes explain under half, and the rest has no known cause. V and J calls and clone size are as listed in that table; D and trimming were resolved from the DNA. The table for this sample lists hundreds of thousands of clones; around four fifths of them were counted only once. 15% to 20% of the sample lies in the top ten.

As concerns this clone: Its antigen remains undetermined. It has no much larger one-base neighbor in the sample; base qualities were not kept.

The receptor was isolated from a woman of 80 years or more with active or convalescent COVID-19. Sequencing was performed on peripheral blood. The chain was built from TRBV3-1 (or the pseudogene TRBV3-2) and TRBJ1-2; the junction holds 7 bases that match TRBD1. The DNA sequence is as follows: TGTGCCAGCAGCCAACTTGACAGGGACGGCTACACCTTC. It is translated as CASSQLDRDGYTF.